The clone carrying this TCR beta chain has at least ten counts. Its specificity is not known. These data come from a study of T cells after yellow fever vaccination. The CDR3 length is 15 residues. V gave up 1 base and J gave up 8 bases; unmatched junction bases: 6. Template-switching 5'RACE yielded the TCR cDNA; a universal primer site and UMIs were added in the process. Via MiXCR, TCRdb re-called the 5' RACE reads, giving one row per CDR3 protein. The repertoire holds roughly 260,000 distinct CDR3 sequences, with 10% to 15% as singletons. Study-wide results and limits: Clonotypes shared by both compartments, CD4 and CD8, made up a small share.

V is TRBV12-3 or TRBV12-4 and J is TRBJ2-1; 9 bases agree with TRBD2. Sequencing used CD4+ T cells sorted from PBMCs, obtained 45 days after the yellow fever booster vaccination. This TCR derives from a man aged 30-40 years who received the YFV17D yellow fever vaccine. CDR3 region: CASSLVAGGPDEQFF. DNA of the CDR3: TGTGCCAGCAGTTTAGTCGCGGGAGGGCCGGATGAGCAGTTCTTC.